This T cell receptor beta chain was captured by sequencing in a study of STAT5B mutations in CD4+ large granular lymphocyte leukemia. Findings and caveats of the study: Higher CD4+ than CD8+ T-LGLL clonality might reflect small sample size. No patients shared main leukemic clonotypes, though roughly 27% appeared at low frequency elsewhere. Patient CD4-sorted repertoires stayed more clonal than healthy ones after leukemic-clone removal.

Per the original methods: Productive clonotypes were detectable down to 2.59 x 10-5 frequency. The protocol was immunoSEQ multiplex PCR, while the TCRdb copy is restricted to in-frame clones and leaves out a portion. The V and J calls and clone size are taken from that table; D and trimming were inferred from the DNA. The repertoire holds some 41,000 clones, with roughly 76% as singletons. About this clone itself: Antigen: not known. The sample contains more than one DNA sequence encoding this CDR3.

CDR1 DFQATT and CDR2 SNEGSKA come from the germline V gene (reference sequence). V lost 1 base to trimming and J lost 5 bases, with 5 bases between them. This CDR3 spans 11 amino acids. The chain is built from TRBV20-1 and TRBJ1-2, with a weak D call TRBD1 (5 bases). This TCR was sampled from a human donor in good health. Material for sequencing was CD4+ T cells from blood buffy coats. Here the CDR3 DNA reads TGCAGTGCTAGAGGGGGGTATGGCTACACCTTC. It translates to CSARGGYGYTF.